This T cell receptor beta chain was sequenced during a study of blood T cell repertoires in COVID-19. The germline V gene has CDR1 SGHRS and CDR2 YFSETQ. The junction had 11 bases not matched to a gene; V was cut back by 0 bases and J by 2 bases. The CDR3 spans 18 residues. TCRdb keeps only in-frame clones here, not all; method: immunoSEQ multiplex PCR. The sample contains approximately 220,000 clones, 80% of which appear only once. Participants' own reports of clinical history determined their cohort assignment. The rearrangement links TRBV5-1 to TRBJ2-5, with 9 bases fitting TRBD2. The receptor was derived from a woman in her 40s with acute COVID-19. Sequencing input: PBMCs or T cells enriched from blood (not recorded which). The CDR3 nucleotides read TGCGCCAGCAGCTTGGGGCTAGCAGCGGGGGGCCGACAAGAGACCCAGTACTTC. Translation: CASSLGLAAGGRQETQYF.